Presented here are 7 T cell receptor beta chains from one specimen sequenced in a study of blood T cell repertoires in COVID-19. Clones were read by immunoSEQ multiplex PCR, and TCRdb kept only the in-frame ones, dropping some. The data contain fewer than 100,000 clones, around 79% of them singletons. The material sequenced was peripheral blood. These receptors were collected from a man in his fifties or sixties with acute or convalescent COVID-19.

The CDR3 loop is CASSGVGSSYEQYF. CDR3 nucleotides: TGTGCCAGCAGCGGAGTGGGCAGCTCCTACGAGCAGTACTTC. The V call is TRBV9, the J call TRBJ2-7, with D hard to call. Looked up from germline, CDR1 is SGDLS and CDR2 is YYNGEE. The CDR3 runs to 14 residues. Trimming took off 3 bases at V and 0 bases at J, with 10 bases between the two ends. Full variable domain (missing parts from reference TRBV9 and TRBJ2-7): DSGVTQTPKHLITATGQRVTLRCSPRSGDLSVYWYQQSLDQGLQFLIQYYNGEERAKGNILERFSAQQFPDLHSELNLSSLELGDSALYFCASSGVGSSYEQYFGPGTRLTVT.

V is TRBV4-1 and J is TRBJ2-3, with 16 positions matching TRBD2. This CDR3 comprises 18 residues. Looked up from germline, CDR1 is MGHRA and CDR2 is YSYEKL. Unmatched junction bases numbered 8, after V lost 4 bases and J lost 4 bases. The CDR3 sequence is CASSPRGTSGRAPDTQYF. CDR3 coding DNA: TGCGCCAGCAGCCCCCGGGGGACTAGCGGGAGGGCCCCAGATACGCAGTATTTT.

The rearrangement joins TRBV5-6 to TRBJ2-5; D is perhaps TRBD1 (5 bases). V was clipped by 4 bases and J by 2 bases, with 15 bases between them. The germline CDR1 and CDR2 sequences are SGHDT and YYEEEE. This CDR3 region has 15 residues. The CDR3 DNA reads as TGTGCCAGCAGCCCGCGACTCGACAGTCAAGAGACCCAGTACTTC. Translation: CASSPRLDSQETQYF. Complete variable domain (other parts from reference TRBV5-6 and TRBJ2-5): DAGVTQSPTHLIKTRGQQVTLRCSPKSGHDTVSWYQQALGQGPQFIFQYYEEEERQRGNFPDRFSGHQFPNYSSELNVNALLLGDSALYLCASSPRLDSQETQYFGPGTRLLVL.

This chain's CDR3 is CASSSPSGASGSLAPDTQYF. DNA for the CDR3: TGCGCCAGCAGCTCCCCTAGTGGGGCTAGCGGGAGCCTAGCCCCAGATACGCAGTATTTT. The V and J genes are TRBV5-1 and TRBJ2-3; 10 bases line up with TRBD2. The V gene end was trimmed by 3 bases and the J gene end by 4 bases; junction bases not matched to a gene: 20. The CDR3 extends over 20 amino acids. Germline CDR1 SGHRS, CDR2 YFSETQ. Full variable domain (missing parts from reference TRBV5-1 and TRBJ2-3): KAGVTQTPRYLIKTRGQQVTLSCSPISGHRSVSWYQQTPGQGLQFLFEYFSETQRNKGNFPGRFSGRQFSNSRSEMNVSTLELGDSALYLCASSSPSGASGSLAPDTQYFGPGTRLTVL.

The rearrangement uses TRBV6-2 or TRBV6-3 and TRBJ1-1, with D perhaps matching TRBD1 (6 bases). The germline V gene encodes CDR1 MNHEY and CDR2 SVGEGT. The V and J ends lost 3 bases and 1 base respectively, with 18 bases between them. This CDR3 is built from 17 residues. CDR3 region: CASSYSSSGTTNTEAFF. The CDR3 nucleotides read TGTGCCAGCAGTTATTCATCATCAGGGACAACGAACACTGAAGCTTTCTTT.

The genes are TRBV5-1 and TRBJ2-7; weak D call: TRBD2 (5 bases). Germline CDR1 SGHRS, CDR2 YFSETQ. This CDR3 is 13 amino acids long. The ends were cut back, 6 bases at V and 5 bases at J, with 15 bases in the middle. The CDR3 DNA follows: TGCGCCAGCAAATACGAGGGAGCCAACGAGCAGTACTTC. It encodes CASKYEGANEQYF.

The chain has TRBV4-1 and TRBJ1-1, with a possible D match to TRBD1 (5 bases). V was cut by 4 bases and J by 1 base, with 7 bases left in between. Germline-derived CDR1 and CDR2 are MGHRA and YSYEKL. This CDR3 region has 13 residues. The CDR3, as DNA: TGCGCCAGCAGCCGCAGGGAGAACACTGAAGCTTTCTTT. This codes for CASSRRENTEAFF.